This T cell receptor beta chain was retrieved from a study of CD8 T cells in ankylosing spondylitis. Study-wide points: Both synovial fluid and blood in reactive arthritis had previously been reported to carry some motif variants. Clones tied to disease were said to be significantly enriched in matched ankylosing spondylitis synovial fluid.

Turning to this clonotype: The target antigen is unknown.

The CDR3 contains 14 residues. Trimming shortened V by 5 bases and J by 4 bases, and 14 bases separated the two germline ends. CDR1 SEHNR and CDR2 FQNEAQ come from the germline V gene (reference sequence). Quantitative 5'-RACE with molecular barcodes produced the TCR beta libraries. TCRdb fed the 5' RACE reads into MiXCR, producing one record per CDR3 protein. The sample records under 200,000 distinct CDR3 sequences, 11% being singletons. The clonotype originates from a male donor with ankylosing spondylitis or in good health (not recorded which). The gene calls are TRBV7-9 and TRBJ1-2, with D perhaps matching TRBD1 (6 bases). Sequenced input: blood, either unsorted or a sorted T cell fraction (not recorded which). DNA for the CDR3: TGTGCCAGCAGCCACCCTACGGGGGCCTATGGCTACACCTTC. Translated, it gives CASSHPTGAYGYTF.